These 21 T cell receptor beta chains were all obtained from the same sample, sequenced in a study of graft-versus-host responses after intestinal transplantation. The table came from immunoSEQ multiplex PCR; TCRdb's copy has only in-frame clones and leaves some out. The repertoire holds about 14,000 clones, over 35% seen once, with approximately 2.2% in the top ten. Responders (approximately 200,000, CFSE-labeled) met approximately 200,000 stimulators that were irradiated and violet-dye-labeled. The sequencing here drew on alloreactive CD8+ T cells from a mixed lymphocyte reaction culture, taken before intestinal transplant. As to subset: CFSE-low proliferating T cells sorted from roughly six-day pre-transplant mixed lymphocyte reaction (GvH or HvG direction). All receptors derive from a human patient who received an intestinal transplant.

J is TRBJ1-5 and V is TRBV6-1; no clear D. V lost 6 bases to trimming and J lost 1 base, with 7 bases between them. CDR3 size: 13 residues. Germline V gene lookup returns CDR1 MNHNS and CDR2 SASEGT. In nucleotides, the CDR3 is TGTGCCAGCAGCCCCGGGAGCAATCAGCCCCAGCATTTT. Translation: CASSPGSNQPQHF.

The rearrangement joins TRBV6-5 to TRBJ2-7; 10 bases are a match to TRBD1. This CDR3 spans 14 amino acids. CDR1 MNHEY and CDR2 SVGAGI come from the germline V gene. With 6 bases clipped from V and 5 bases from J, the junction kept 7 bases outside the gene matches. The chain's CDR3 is CASSATTGGDEQYF. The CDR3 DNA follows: TGTGCCAGCAGCGCTACGACAGGGGGCGACGAGCAGTACTTC.

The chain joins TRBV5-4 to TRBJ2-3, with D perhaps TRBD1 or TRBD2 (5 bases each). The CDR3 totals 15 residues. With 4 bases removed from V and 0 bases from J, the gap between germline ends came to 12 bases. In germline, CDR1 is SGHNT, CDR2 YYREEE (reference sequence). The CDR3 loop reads CASSDRDASTDTQYF. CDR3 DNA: TGTGCCAGCAGCGACCGGGACGCTAGCACAGATACGCAGTATTTT.

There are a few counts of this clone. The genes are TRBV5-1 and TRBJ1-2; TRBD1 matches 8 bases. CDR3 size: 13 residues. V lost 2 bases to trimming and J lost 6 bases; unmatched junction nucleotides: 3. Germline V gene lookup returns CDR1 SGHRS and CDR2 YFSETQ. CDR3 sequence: CASSLAGGHGYTF. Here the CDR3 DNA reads TGCGCCAGCAGCTTAGCAGGGGGCCATGGCTACACCTTC. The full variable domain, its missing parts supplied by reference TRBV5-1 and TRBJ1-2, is KAGVTQTPRYLIKTRGQQVTLSCSPISGHRSVSWYQQTPGQGLQFLFEYFSETQRNKGNFPGRFSGRQFSNSRSEMNVSTLELGDSALYLCASSLAGGHGYTFGSGTRLTVV.

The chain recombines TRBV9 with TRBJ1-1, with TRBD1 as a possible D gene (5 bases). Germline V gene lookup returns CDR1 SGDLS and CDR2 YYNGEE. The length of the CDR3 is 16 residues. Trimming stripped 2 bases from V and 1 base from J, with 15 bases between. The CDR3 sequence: CASSVGLGGTNTEAFF. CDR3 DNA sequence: TGTGCCAGCAGCGTGGGATTGGGAGGGACGAACACTGAAGCTTTCTTT.

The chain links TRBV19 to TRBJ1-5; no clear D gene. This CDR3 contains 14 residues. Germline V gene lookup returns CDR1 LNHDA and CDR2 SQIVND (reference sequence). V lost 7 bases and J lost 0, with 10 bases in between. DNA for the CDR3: TGTGCCAGTAAGTTTCTGAATAGCAATCAGCCCCAGCATTTT. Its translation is CASKFLNSNQPQHF.

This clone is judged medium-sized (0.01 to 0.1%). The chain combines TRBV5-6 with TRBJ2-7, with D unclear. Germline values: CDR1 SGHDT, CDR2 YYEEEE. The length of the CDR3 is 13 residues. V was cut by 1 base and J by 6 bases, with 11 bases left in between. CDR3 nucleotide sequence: TGTGCCAGCAGCTTGACCCGTCTAGGCGAGCAGTACTTC. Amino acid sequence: CASSLTRLGEQYF.

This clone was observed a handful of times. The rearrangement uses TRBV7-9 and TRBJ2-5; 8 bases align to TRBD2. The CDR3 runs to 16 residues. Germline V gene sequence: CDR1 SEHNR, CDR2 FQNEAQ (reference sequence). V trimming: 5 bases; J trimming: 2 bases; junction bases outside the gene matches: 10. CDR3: CASSQRLAPPQETQYF. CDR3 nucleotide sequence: TGTGCCAGCAGCCAGAGACTAGCGCCACCGCAAGAGACCCAGTACTTC.

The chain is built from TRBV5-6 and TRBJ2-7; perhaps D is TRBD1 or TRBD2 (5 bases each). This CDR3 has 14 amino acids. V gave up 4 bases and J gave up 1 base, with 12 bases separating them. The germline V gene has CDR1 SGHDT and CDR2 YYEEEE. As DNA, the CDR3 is TGTGCCAGCAGCAAATACTGGGGGTCCTACGAGCAGTACTTC. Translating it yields CASSKYWGSYEQYF.

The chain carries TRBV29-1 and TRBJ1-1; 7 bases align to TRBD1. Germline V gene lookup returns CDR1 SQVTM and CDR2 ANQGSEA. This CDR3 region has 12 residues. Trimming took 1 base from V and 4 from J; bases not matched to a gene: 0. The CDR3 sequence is CSVEGDSTEAFF. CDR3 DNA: TGCAGCGTTGAAGGGGACAGCACTGAAGCTTTCTTT.

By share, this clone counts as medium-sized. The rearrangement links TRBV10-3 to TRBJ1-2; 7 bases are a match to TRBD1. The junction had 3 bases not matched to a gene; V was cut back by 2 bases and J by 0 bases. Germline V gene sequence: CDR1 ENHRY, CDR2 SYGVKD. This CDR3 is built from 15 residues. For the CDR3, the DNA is TGTGCCATCAGTGAGCCCGGGACAGCTAACTATGGCTACACCTTC. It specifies CAISEPGTANYGYTF.

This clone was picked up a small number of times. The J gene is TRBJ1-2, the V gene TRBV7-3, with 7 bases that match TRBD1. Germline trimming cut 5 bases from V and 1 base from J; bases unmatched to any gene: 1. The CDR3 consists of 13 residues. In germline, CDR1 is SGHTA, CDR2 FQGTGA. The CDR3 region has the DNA TGTGCCAGCAGCCGGGACAGTAACTATGGCTACACCTTC. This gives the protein CASSRDSNYGYTF.

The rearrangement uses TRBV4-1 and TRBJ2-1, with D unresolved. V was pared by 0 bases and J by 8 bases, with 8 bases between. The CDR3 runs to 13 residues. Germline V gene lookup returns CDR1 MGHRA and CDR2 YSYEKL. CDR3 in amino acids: CASSQEITDEQFF. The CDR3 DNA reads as TGCGCCAGCAGCCAAGAAATCACGGATGAGCAGTTCTTC.

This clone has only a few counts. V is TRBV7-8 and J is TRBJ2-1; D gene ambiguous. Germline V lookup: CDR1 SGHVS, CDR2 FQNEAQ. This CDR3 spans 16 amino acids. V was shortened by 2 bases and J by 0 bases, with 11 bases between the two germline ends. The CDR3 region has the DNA TGTGCCAGCAGCTTACTACCCCTGAGCTCCTACAATGAGCAGTTCTTC. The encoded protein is CASSLLPLSSYNEQFF.

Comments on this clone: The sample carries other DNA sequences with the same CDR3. CDR3 amino acids: CASSLGGAEQYF. DNA for the CDR3: TGTGCCAGCAGCTTGGGGGGGGCCGAGCAGTACTTC. This chain joins TRBV5-6 and TRBJ2-7; possibly TRBD1 or TRBD2 for D (6 bases each). V gave up 0 bases and J gave up 6 bases, with 7 bases separating them. The CDR3 contains 12 residues. Germline V gene lookup returns CDR1 SGHDT and CDR2 YYEEEE.

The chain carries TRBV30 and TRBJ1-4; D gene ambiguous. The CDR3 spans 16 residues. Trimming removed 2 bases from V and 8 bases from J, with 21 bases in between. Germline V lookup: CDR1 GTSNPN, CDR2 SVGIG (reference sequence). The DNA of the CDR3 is TGTGCCTGGAGTCCTCTCCGGCCGAGATTTCAGGAAAAACTGTTTTTT. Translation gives CAWSPLRPRFQEKLFF. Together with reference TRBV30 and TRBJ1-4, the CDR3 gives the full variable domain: SQTIHQWPATLVQPVGSPLSLECTVEGTSNPNLYWYRQAAGRGLQLLFYSVGIGQISSEVPQNLSASRPQDRQFILSSKKLLLSDSGFYLCAWSPLRPRFQEKLFFGSGTQLSVL.

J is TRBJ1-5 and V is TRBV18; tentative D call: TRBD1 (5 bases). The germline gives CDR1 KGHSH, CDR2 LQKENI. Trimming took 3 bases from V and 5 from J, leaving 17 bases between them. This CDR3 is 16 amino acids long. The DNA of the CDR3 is TGTGCCAGCTCACCCTTACCGACCCAGGGATATCAGCCCCAGCATTTT. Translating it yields CASSPLPTQGYQPQHF.

CDR3 loop: CASSPLPYNEQFF. The CDR3 DNA reads as TGTGCCAGCAGTCCTCTCCCCTACAATGAGCAGTTCTTC. The rearrangement uses TRBV27 and TRBJ2-1; D remains ambiguous. CDR3 length: 13 residues. Germline CDR1 and CDR2: MNHEY and SMNVEV (reference sequence). V lost 5 bases and J 2 bases, leaving 7 bases between the germline ends.

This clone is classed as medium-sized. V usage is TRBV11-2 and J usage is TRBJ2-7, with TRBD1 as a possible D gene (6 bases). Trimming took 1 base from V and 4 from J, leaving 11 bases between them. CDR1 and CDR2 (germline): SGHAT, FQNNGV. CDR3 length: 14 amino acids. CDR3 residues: CASSLGGPLYEQYF. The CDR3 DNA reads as TGTGCCAGCAGCTTAGGGGGGCCTCTATACGAGCAGTACTTC.

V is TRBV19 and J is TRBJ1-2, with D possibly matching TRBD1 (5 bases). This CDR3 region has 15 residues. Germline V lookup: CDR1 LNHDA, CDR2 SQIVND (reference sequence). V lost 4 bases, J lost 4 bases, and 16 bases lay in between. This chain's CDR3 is CASSKGRAGSYGYTF. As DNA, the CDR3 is TGTGCCAGTAGTAAGGGGAGGGCGGGGAGCTATGGCTACACCTTC.

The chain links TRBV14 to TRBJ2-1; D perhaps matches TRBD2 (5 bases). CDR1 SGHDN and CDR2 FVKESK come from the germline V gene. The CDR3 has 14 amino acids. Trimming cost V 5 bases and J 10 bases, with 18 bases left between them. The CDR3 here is CASSFGLNSPEQFF. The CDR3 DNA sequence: TGTGCCAGCAGCTTCGGACTTAATTCCCCCGAGCAGTTCTTC.